The 7 T cell receptor beta chains given below trace back to one sample, sequenced in a study of spatial heterogeneity in lung cancer. Specified time point: sample taken at primary tumor resection. Whole RNA was taken from tumor, nontumor lung or frozen PBMC; it was then sequenced unsorted. TCRdb re-derived calls from the 5' RACE reads in MiXCR, one entry per CDR3 protein. The top ten hold about 15% of the sample, which has around 63,000 distinct CDR3 sequences, roughly 7.9% seen once. The sequences come from PBMCs, collected at surgery. The receptors here all came from a female donor with early-stage non-small cell lung cancer.

This clonotype was detected many times. The chain is built from TRBV7-9 and TRBJ1-5; 7 nucleotides match TRBD1. CDR3 length: 15 residues. Trimming cost V 4 bases and J 5 bases; bases outside gene matches: 8. Germline CDR1 and CDR2: SEHNR and FQNEAQ (reference sequence). The CDR3 DNA reads as TGTGCCAGCAGCTCCCGGGACAGTTACGATCAGCCCCAGCATTTT. Protein product: CASSSRDSYDQPQHF.

The sample holds many counts of this clonotype. One junction end does not reproduce the germline sequence, and a read error may be involved. The rearrangement links TRBV3-1 to TRBJ1-5, with D hard to call. The germline V gene has CDR1 LGHDT and CDR2 YNNKEL (reference sequence). The CDR3 contains 14 residues. CDR3 bases: TGTGCCAGCAGCGAAGACATTTCCGGGCAGCCCCAGCATTTT. Translated, it gives CASSEDISGQPQHF.

This clonotype appeared a few times. The V and J genes are TRBV7-7 and TRBJ2-1; 8 bases align to TRBD2. The CDR3 spans 15 residues. V shed 5 bases, J shed 7 bases, and the junction held 10 bases outside the gene matches. Germline V gene data show CDR1 as SSHAT and CDR2 as FNYEAQ (reference sequence). For the CDR3, the DNA is TGTGCCAGCAGCCCCCTAGCGGGCCGGTGGAATGAGCAGTTCTTC. Translated: CASSPLAGRWNEQFF.

The rearrangement uses TRBV24-1 and TRBJ2-1, with D maybe TRBD2 (5 bases). V dropped 5 bases and J dropped 6 bases, with 13 bases sitting between them. The CDR3 is 14 amino acids. Germline V lookup: CDR1 KGHDR, CDR2 SFDVKD. Here the CDR3 reads CATSGSMRVNEQFF. CDR3 nucleotide sequence: TGTGCCACCAGTGGTTCCATGAGGGTCAATGAGCAGTTCTTC.

The chain links TRBV3-1 to TRBJ2-7; the D is unclear. V lost 1 base and J lost 2, with 9 bases in between. Germline V gene sequence: CDR1 LGHDT, CDR2 YNNKEL (reference sequence). This CDR3 has 14 amino acids. CDR3 nucleotide sequence: TGTGCCAGCAGCCAAGGTGGCAGAACCTACGAGCAGTACTTC. Translating gives CASSQGGRTYEQYF.

This clonotype came up a few times. The chain links TRBV7-9 to TRBJ2-2; TRBD2 matches 8 bases. From germline, CDR1 is SEHNR and CDR2 FQNEAQ (reference sequence). The J segment lost 1 base and the V segment lost 7 bases, leaving 8 bases of the junction unmatched. The CDR3 sequence is 16 residues long. CDR3 loop: CASIAGPPGNTGELFF. The CDR3 DNA reads TGTGCCAGCATAGCGGGACCGCCGGGGAACACCGGGGAGCTGTTTTTT.

The rearrangement uses TRBV20-1 and TRBJ1-2, with D possibly TRBD1 on 6 matching bases. V lost 6 bases to trimming and J lost 4 bases, with 15 bases between them. The CDR3 sequence is 13 residues long. Germline lookup yields CDR1 DFQATT and CDR2 SNEGSKA (reference sequence). Written as DNA, the CDR3 is TGCAGTGCAACAAGACAGGAGCCCTATGGCTACACCTTC. Its translation is CSATRQEPYGYTF.